The following is a T cell receptor beta chain sequence with its context. This clone was found once. Its specific antigen is unknown. No clone much larger than this one lies a single base away; base qualities are absent. This record comes from a study of shared clonotypes between healthy human individuals (dated by TCRdb to 2018 to 2020). Background for the entire study: The cohort comprised two women and a few men aged 18 to 49 years. For each donor, three plates each were used for CD4 naive and CD4 memory, two plates were used for CD8 naive, and one plate was used for CD8 memory. Blood TCR repertoires of about five healthy adults were deeply sequenced to estimate repertoire size and the extent of clonotype sharing between individuals. To increase sequencing depth and limit assay-specific biases, TCR repertoire library preparation and sequencing were carried out by different laboratories using diverse techniques. Per donor, leukapheresis produced somewhere between about 0.85 and 9.5 billion PBMCs.

TCR CDR3 regions were amplified from genomic DNA by multiplex PCR using the deep immunoSEQ assay. Extracted genomic DNA from each cell subset was distributed evenly across all wells of several immunoSEQ 96-well plates, and each plate was treated as a replicate. Each replicate PCR for sorted subsets received about 200 ng genomic DNA, equal to about 30,000 T cell genomes. The purified libraries were quantified using a Qubit 3.0 fluorometer, sized with a Bioanalyzer 2100, and then quantified again using the KAPA Library Quantification kit. A separate single-read 150-cycle Illumina NextSeq 550 flow cell was used to sequence each immunoSEQ 96-well plate. In the paper's pipeline: Because only junctional sequences without quality scores were contained in the immunoSEQ output, filtering matching that applied to full-length reads could not be performed. To assign V/J genes and CDR3, sequences were annotated against IMGT germline references using PyIR, a Python wrapper for IgBLAST v1.9. Reads with weak V/J assignments (E-value above 1e-6), missing CDR3, stop codons, out-of-frame junctions, or ambiguous translated residues were removed. V3J clonotypes were defined by identical inferred V gene, J gene, and CDR3 amino acid sequence. The percentage overlap between two repertoires was calculated by dividing the number of shared unique clonotypes by the size of the smaller repertoire. Repertoire richness was assessed with RTK rarefaction, the Chao1 estimator, and Recon v2.1 estimates of unobserved clonotypes. Generation probabilities were computed with OLGA for all TCRbeta clonotypes obtained by the gDNA method from a few donors. This immuneACCESS table, as held by TCRdb, lists in-frame sequences with V and J called but not all clones. Of the missing ones, under half trace to an unresolved V gene in checked studies; the others have no known cause. V, J and clone size are those of that table, while D and trimming were read from the DNA. The sample table shows some 2,500,000 clones, and 90% to 95% are seen once. Jointly, the top ten make up 0.36% of the sample.

Healthy HIV-negative adults with no recently reported acute infections or vaccinations were included as donors. All donors were Caucasian adults living in Nashville, Tennessee, USA. CD4+ T cells were enriched by magnetic negative selection; naive cells were then positively selected on CD45RA, and the negative fraction formed the memory subset. Blood was collected by leukapheresis, and PBMCs were isolated by Ficoll-Histopaque density gradient centrifugation and then cryopreserved in liquid nitrogen vapor phase. Analytical flow cytometry was used to check the purity and quantity of every magnetically sorted T cell population. Each sorted fraction had its genomic DNA isolated and then quantified by UV absorbance on a Nanodrop 2000c. Inclusive of the bounding cysteine and phenylalanine, the CDR3 is 13 residues long. Just CDR3 DNA is preserved here, 39 bases in frame from base 1. Reading the germline V gene (reference sequence) gives CDR1 GTSNPN and CDR2 SVGIG. Cut back by 0 bases and 8 bases, the V and J ends lie 12 bases apart.

The study at large found these results: Rarefaction of sorted-subset datasets indicated incomplete sequencing despite the large sequencing depth. Sampling was restricted to blood, and TCR repertoires in tissue are likely to differ from TCR repertoires in blood. Clonotypes shared by all four sorted-subset donors showed higher generation probabilities than non-shared clonotypes. The genetic and exposure-history diversity represented was limited by the small number of donors. Across a few donors, approximately 4.9% of naive CD4, roughly 3.3% of naive CD8, approximately 2.5% of memory CD4, and around 0.4% of memory CD8 clonotypes were shared. Based on pairwise subsampling, the degree of clonotype sharing among donors was expected to be affected by sequencing depth. Estimated clonotype richness was generally larger for naive than for memory subsets.

Input material: naive CD4+ T cells from PBMCs. The sample's cell subset or site, from its label and the paper: CD45RA+ positively selected. This receptor was identified in a man aged 18 to 29 in good health. Some clones in this sample may be carry-over from other donors' samples. The rearrangement combines TRBV30 with TRBJ2-3; a weak D assignment points to TRBD2 (6 bases agree). The bases read TGTGCCTGGAGTGTAGGTGGGGAGGTTACGCAGTATTTT. It translates as CAWSVGGEVTQYF.